Each of the 18 T cell receptor beta chains below was sequenced from the same sample in a study of human versus mouse CDR3 diversity and MHC coevolution (TCRdb year 2017). The library was generated by the immunoSEQ multiplex PCR assay. TCRdb obtained this table from immuneACCESS and retained in-frame rearrangements with V and J assigned. These tables miss some clones; where compared with another copy, unresolved V genes account for less than half of the shortfall, and the remainder is unexplained. A total of some 82,000 clones appear in this sample, 93% of them only once. Roughly 1.3% of the sample rests with the top ten. The sequencing input was naive CD4+ T cells from blood. The cell subset or site label, read with the paper, signifies: CD45RO-negative CD62L-positive naive CD4 T cells. Every receptor here comes from a person between 25 and 75 years old in good health.

About this clone itself: One end of the junction varies from germline; a read error may be responsible. The same CDR3 also results from other DNA sequences found in this sample. This chain joins TRBV30 and TRBJ2-7, with 9 nucleotides matching TRBD1. Germline CDR1 reads GTSNPN; CDR2 reads SVGIG (reference sequence). There are 14 residues in the CDR3. CDR3 protein: CAWTAGQGWNEQYF. The CDR3 DNA sequence: TGTGCCTGGACGGCGGGACAGGGTTGGAACGAGCAATACTTC.

This rearrangement joins TRBV30 to TRBJ1-3; D is possibly TRBD1 (5 bases). This CDR3 is built from 15 residues. In germline, CDR1 is GTSNPN, CDR2 SVGIG (reference sequence). The V and J ends lost 1 base and 1 base respectively, with 11 bases between them. The CDR3 DNA reads as TGTGCCTGGAGTGAAGGGGCAGGGTCTGGAAACACCATATATTTT. Its translation: CAWSEGAGSGNTIYF.

The chain recombines TRBV7-3 with TRBJ1-5, with D hard to call. The ends were cut back, 1 base at V and 0 bases at J, with 7 bases in the middle. The CDR3 runs to 15 residues. Germline CDR1 reads SGHTA; CDR2 reads FQGTGA. CDR3 nucleotide sequence: TGTGCCAGCAGCTTAAACACAGATAGCAATCAGCCCCAGCATTTT. It encodes CASSLNTDSNQPQHF. Full variable domain (outside the CDR3, taken from reference TRBV7-3 and TRBJ1-5): GAGVSQTPSNKVTEKGKYVELRCDPISGHTALYWYRQSLGQGPEFLIYFQGTGAADDSGLPNDRFFAVRPEGSVSTLKIQRTERGDSAVYLCASSLNTDSNQPQHFGDGTRLSIL.

The genes are TRBV29-1 and TRBJ2-7; 9 bases are shared with TRBD1. J was trimmed by 1 base and V by 6 bases; bases with no gene match: 4. The CDR3 totals 13 residues. CDR1 and CDR2 from the germline V gene are SQVTM and ANQGSEA. CDR3 nucleotides: TGCAGCGTCCCCGGGACAGGGTCCTACGAGCAGTACTTC. Amino acids: CSVPGTGSYEQYF.

The chain links TRBV30 to TRBJ2-7, with 9 bases aligning to TRBD1. V lost 3 bases, J lost 2 bases, and 8 bases stayed unmatched. The CDR3 is 15 amino acids. From germline, CDR1 is GTSNPN and CDR2 SVGIG (reference sequence). Written as DNA, the CDR3 is TGTGCCTGGAGAGTCCCGGGACAGGGTACCTACGAGCAGTACTTC. Translating it yields CAWRVPGQGTYEQYF.

The chain combines TRBV19 with TRBJ2-3; tentative D call: TRBD1 (7 bases). The CDR3 is 14 amino acids. With 3 bases removed from V and 4 bases from J, the gap between germline ends came to 11 bases. Per the germline V gene, CDR1 is LNHDA and CDR2 is SQIVND (reference sequence). CDR3 region: CASSMGQRADTQYF. The CDR3 bases are TGTGCCAGTAGTATGGGACAGCGGGCAGATACGCAGTATTTT.

The V and J genes are TRBV14 and TRBJ1-2, with unresolved D. The CDR3 contains 16 residues. From germline, CDR1 is SGHDN and CDR2 FVKESK. V was cut by 1 base and J by 0 bases, with 12 bases left in between. The CDR3 loop is CASSQAVTLANYGYTF. CDR3 nucleotides: TGTGCCAGCAGCCAAGCGGTCACGCTGGCTAACTATGGCTACACCTTC.

The genes are TRBV7-2 and TRBJ2-1, with TRBD2 as a possible D gene (7 bases). This CDR3 is built from 14 residues. V was trimmed by 0 bases and J by 8 bases, leaving 11 bases between them. CDR1 and CDR2 (germline): SGHTA, FQGNSA. The CDR3 is CASSLATGRDEQFF. Written as DNA, the CDR3 is TGTGCCAGCAGCTTAGCCACAGGGAGGGATGAGCAGTTCTTC.

This chain joins TRBV28 and TRBJ2-5; TRBD2 agrees at 14 bases. Germline CDR1 MDHEN, CDR2 SYDVKM. The V gene end was trimmed by 6 bases and the J gene end by 4 bases; junction bases not matched to a gene: 4. This CDR3 has 15 residues. As DNA, the CDR3 is TGTGCCAGCAGCTCGACTAGCGGGAGGGGAGAGACCCAGTACTTC. This gives the protein CASSSTSGRGETQYF.

The chain recombines TRBV13 with TRBJ2-3; a possible D gene is TRBD2 (6 bases). Germline V lookup: CDR1 PRHDT, CDR2 FYEKMQ (reference sequence). The CDR3 extends over 15 amino acids. V lost 2 bases, J lost 5 bases, and 14 bases lay in between. The CDR3: CASSLQALAKDTQYF. CDR3 sequence (DNA): TGTGCCAGCAGCTTACAAGCTCTAGCGAAAGATACGCAGTATTTT.

The CDR3 nucleotides are TGCGCCAGCAGCCAAGATAGGGGGTCCTACGAGCAGTACTTC. As protein: CASSQDRGSYEQYF. The gene calls are TRBV4-3 and TRBJ2-5; tentative D call: TRBD1 (6 bases). TRBJ2-7 matches the DNA end more closely, so the J call is doubtful. CDR3 size: 14 residues. Germline V gene lookup returns CDR1 LGHNA and CDR2 YSLEER.

V usage is TRBV6-5 and J usage is TRBJ2-7; 7 bases are shared with TRBD1. The CDR3 is 14 amino acids. V lost 2 bases to trimming and J lost 4 bases; unmatched junction nucleotides: 5. Germline V gene lookup returns CDR1 MNHEY and CDR2 SVGAGI. The CDR3 here is CASSYGDREYEQYF. In DNA, the CDR3 is TGTGCCAGCAGTTACGGAGACAGGGAATACGAGCAGTACTTC.

The V and J genes are TRBV28 and TRBJ1-5; 8 positions match TRBD1. Germline CDR1 MDHEN, CDR2 SYDVKM. The V gene end was trimmed by 7 bases and the J gene end by 4 bases; junction bases not matched to a gene: 9. There are 15 residues in the CDR3. In DNA, the CDR3 is TGTGCCAGCAAGGCAGGGGGCGGGGTGAATCAGCCCCAGCATTTT. Translating it yields CASKAGGGVNQPQHF.

The V gene is TRBV4-1, the J gene TRBJ2-3, with a possible D match to TRBD1 (6 bases). Germline lookup yields CDR1 MGHRA and CDR2 YSYEKL. Trimming pared 4 bases from V and 0 bases from J, leaving 11 bases between. The CDR3 is made up of 15 amino acids. CDR3: CASSPTGPSTDTQYF. The CDR3 DNA reads as TGCGCCAGCAGCCCCACAGGGCCTAGCACAGATACGCAGTATTTT.

This chain uses TRBV7-9 with TRBJ1-2; 10 bases fit TRBD1. CDR3 length: 15 residues. Germline V gene data show CDR1 as SEHNR and CDR2 as FQNEAQ (reference sequence). Trimming removed 6 bases from V and 3 bases from J; junction bases left unmatched: 7. The CDR3 loop reads CASRSDRGPDYGYTF. The CDR3 coding sequence is TGTGCCAGCAGATCTGACAGGGGGCCCGACTATGGCTACACCTTC.

The V call is TRBV14, the J call TRBJ1-1; 7 positions agree with TRBD1. The CDR3 totals 14 residues. V shed 0 bases and J 10 bases; nucleotides not matched to a gene: 8. The germline V gene encodes CDR1 SGHDN and CDR2 FVKESK. The CDR3 DNA is TGTGCCAGCAGCCAAGAGGACAGGCGTATGTTAGCTTTCTTT. It is translated as CASSQEDRRMLAFF.

The V call is TRBV27, the J call TRBJ1-1, with D possibly TRBD1 on 5 matching bases. Germline V gene sequence: CDR1 MNHEY, CDR2 SMNVEV (reference sequence). V lost 5 bases and J 1 base, leaving 11 bases between the germline ends. The CDR3 covers 14 residues. For the CDR3, the DNA is TGTGCCAGCAGTACCCGACAGAAGAACACTGAAGCTTTCTTT. Residues: CASSTRQKNTEAFF.

The chain is built from TRBV6-5 and TRBJ1-3; D not resolved. V lost 2 bases and J 3 bases, leaving 8 bases between the germline ends. The CDR3 runs to 14 residues. Germline CDR1 is MNHEY and CDR2 is SVGAGI. The DNA of the CDR3 is TGTGCCAGCAGTTACGACAATGGTGGAAACACCATATATTTT. Amino acids: CASSYDNGGNTIYF.